Following are 17 T cell receptor beta chains from one sample sequenced in a study of T cell responses to AZD1222 COVID-19 vaccine listed by TCRdb under 2021. Library preparation was by the immunoSEQ multiplex PCR assay. The immuneACCESS repertoire file appears here via TCRdb, limited to in-frame rearrangements. These files lack a portion of the clones; in checked studies, under half of the deficit traces to unresolved V genes, and the cause of the others is not known. For this sample there are about 120,000 clones; 85% to 95% appear just once. The top ten hold about 3% of the sample. Read against the paper, the sample's time point label means: baseline before first vaccination. This specimen was peripheral blood, taken on day 0 of AZD1222 vaccination. Source of these receptors: an adult in good health.

The chain recombines TRBV5-6 with TRBJ2-1; the D gene is possibly TRBD2 (7 bases). With 4 bases removed from V and 3 bases from J, the gap between germline ends came to 17 bases. Germline assignment: CDR1 SGHDT and CDR2 YYEEEE. The CDR3 has 16 residues. CDR3 in amino acids: CASSHTRGRFYNEQFF. CDR3 DNA: TGTGCCAGCAGCCATACGCGGGGGCGGTTCTACAATGAGCAGTTCTTC.

The genes are TRBV7-2 and TRBJ2-5; D is ambiguous. The germline V and J ends were trimmed by 5 bases and 1 base, with 11 bases remaining between them. Germline loops: CDR1 SGHTA, CDR2 FQGNSA. The CDR3 extends over 14 amino acids. CDR3 nucleotides: TGTGCCAGCAGCCCGACCTTGGCCCAAGAGACCCAGTACTTC. Residues: CASSPTLAQETQYF.

The CDR3 region is CASSPGREKLFF. In nucleotides, the CDR3 is TGTGCCAGCAGTCCCGGGAGGGAAAAACTGTTTTTT. V usage is TRBV27 and J usage is TRBJ1-4; the D is unclear. Germline V CDR1 and CDR2: MNHEY, SMNVEV (reference sequence). With 5 bases removed from V and 8 bases from J, the gap between germline ends came to 9 bases. This CDR3 is 12 amino acids long.

This sequence joins TRBV27 and TRBJ2-4, with TRBD1 as a possible D gene (5 bases). V lost 4 bases and J 0 bases, leaving 16 bases between the germline ends. The CDR3 totals 17 residues. The germline CDR1 and CDR2 sequences are MNHEY and SMNVEV (reference sequence). The CDR3 region is CASSSSTGELAKNIQYF. DNA for the CDR3: TGTGCCAGCAGTTCTTCAACAGGAGAACTAGCCAAAAACATTCAGTACTTC.

The chain uses TRBV15 and TRBJ1-3; D is unclear. Germline V gene lookup returns CDR1 LNHNV and CDR2 YYDKDF (reference sequence). V was cut by 9 bases and J by 1 base, with 1 base left in between. The CDR3 is made up of 10 amino acids. Written as DNA, the CDR3 is TGTGCCACTTCTGGAAACACCATATATTTT. Its translation: CATSGNTIYF.

The CDR3 region has the DNA TGTGCCAGTAGTAGAACAGGAGGGATGAACTATGGCTACACCTTC. As protein: CASSRTGGMNYGYTF. V usage is TRBV19 and J usage is TRBJ1-2; D is possibly TRBD1 (5 bases). Trimming removed 4 bases at V and 2 bases at J, with 14 bases between. The germline CDR1 and CDR2 sequences are LNHDA and SQIVND (reference sequence). The length of the CDR3 is 15 residues.

The V gene is TRBV2, the J gene TRBJ2-7; D is undetermined. CDR1 is SNHLY, CDR2 FYNNEI, per germline. V gave up 3 bases and J gave up 4 bases, with 4 bases separating them. This CDR3 is 11 amino acids long. CDR3 sequence reads: CASSDFYEQYF. The CDR3 region has the DNA TGTGCCAGCAGTGACTTTTACGAGCAGTACTTC.

This sequence joins TRBV10-3 and TRBJ1-2, with D unclear. CDR3 length equals 15 residues. The V gene's germline CDR1 is ENHRY and CDR2 SYGVKD. Trimming shortened V by 0 bases and J by 4 bases, and 12 bases separated the two germline ends. The CDR3 sequence: CAISESQAFTYGYTF. In DNA form, the CDR3 reads TGTGCCATCAGTGAGTCTCAGGCTTTTACCTATGGCTACACCTTC.

This clone showed up just once. The chain carries TRBV4-1 and TRBJ1-5; 9 bases are shared with TRBD1. The CDR3 covers 17 residues. In germline, CDR1 is MGHRA, CDR2 YSYEKL. J lost 2 bases, V lost 1 base, and 6 bases had no gene match. This CDR3 reads CASSQVQGAHGNQPQHF. In DNA form, the CDR3 reads TGCGCCAGCAGCCAAGTACAGGGGGCGCATGGCAATCAGCCCCAGCATTTT.

The chain joins TRBV5-4 to TRBJ2-1; the match to TRBD2 covers 7 bases. V lost 4 bases to trimming and J lost 2 bases; unmatched junction nucleotides: 6. CDR3 length equals 15 residues. Germline-derived CDR1 and CDR2 are SGHNT and YYREEE (reference sequence). The CDR3 DNA follows: TGTGCCAGCAGCCCCGATGGGACTACCTACAATGAGCAGTTCTTC. It yields the protein CASSPDGTTYNEQFF. Using reference TRBV5-4 and TRBJ2-1 for the parts outside the CDR3, the full variable domain is ETGVTQSPTHLIKTRGQQVTLRCSSQSGHNTVSWYQQALGQGPQFIFQYYREEENGRGNFPPRFSGLQFPNYSSELNVNALELDDSALYLCASSPDGTTYNEQFFGPGTRLTVL.

This chain uses TRBV4-1 with TRBJ1-4; a weak D match, TRBD1 (5 bases). The CDR3 totals 14 residues. V was shortened by 1 base and J by 8 bases, with 11 bases between the two germline ends. The germline V gene has CDR1 MGHRA and CDR2 YSYEKL. The CDR3 spells CASSQVGQNEKLFF. In DNA, the CDR3 is TGCGCCAGCAGCCAAGTCGGACAAAACGAAAAACTGTTTTTT.

The V call is TRBV28, the J call TRBJ1-1; D is unclear. The CDR3 consists of 13 residues. Trimming pared 8 bases from V and 10 bases from J, leaving 20 bases between. Germline-derived CDR1 and CDR2 are MDHEN and SYDVKM. CDR3 residues: CASDKWSVKVAFF. In nucleotides, the CDR3 is TGTGCCAGCGATAAGTGGTCTGTCAAGGTAGCTTTCTTT. Full variable domain (missing parts from reference TRBV28 and TRBJ1-1): DVKVTQSSRYLVKRTGEKVFLECVQDMDHENMFWYRQDPGLGLRLIYFSYDVKMKEKGDIPEGYSVSREKKERFSLILESASTNQTSMYLCASDKWSVKVAFFGQGTRLTVV.

This chain connects TRBV18 to TRBJ2-1, with TRBD2 matching over 8 bases. The CDR3 has 16 residues. Germline loops: CDR1 KGHSH, CDR2 LQKENI. The V segment lost 4 bases and the J segment 8 bases; nucleotides outside the gene matches: 13. The CDR3 loop reads CASSRASGSPWDEQFF. CDR3 bases: TGTGCCAGCTCACGTGCTAGCGGGTCGCCGTGGGATGAGCAGTTCTTC.

The rearrangement links TRBV5-1 to TRBJ2-5; 7 nucleotides line up with TRBD1. The CDR3 extends over 13 amino acids. Germline V gives CDR1 SGHRS, CDR2 YFSETQ. V was clipped by 7 bases and J by 5 bases; unmatched bases: 8. The CDR3 here is CASLGQVGETQYF. The CDR3 nucleotides are TGCGCCAGCCTCGGACAGGTTGGGGAGACCCAGTACTTC.

The CDR3 coding sequence is TGTGCCAGCTCACCCACAGCAGGGGGAAGGAACACTGAAGCTTTCTTT. It specifies CASSPTAGGRNTEAFF. V usage is TRBV18 and J usage is TRBJ1-1; 7 bases are shared with TRBD1. The trim removed 3 bases at V and 1 base at J, leaving 8 bases unmatched. From germline, CDR1 is KGHSH and CDR2 LQKENI. CDR3 length: 16 residues.

This chain connects TRBV5-1 to TRBJ2-7, with 7 bases matching TRBD1. J gave up 0 bases and V 5 bases, and 8 bases lay outside the gene matches. This CDR3 is 15 amino acids long. Germline-derived CDR1 and CDR2 are SGHRS and YFSETQ. The CDR3 coding sequence is TGCGCCAGCAGTTATGGACAGGCGAGCTCCTACGAGCAGTACTTC. As protein: CASSYGQASSYEQYF. The complete variable domain, with remaining parts taken from reference TRBV5-1 and TRBJ2-7, reads KAGVTQTPRYLIKTRGQQVTLSCSPISGHRSVSWYQQTPGQGLQFLFEYFSETQRNKGNFPGRFSGRQFSNSRSEMNVSTLELGDSALYLCASSYGQASSYEQYFGPGTRLTVT.

The J gene is TRBJ2-3, the V gene TRBV6-4; 7 bases match TRBD2. The junction had 5 bases not matched to a gene; V was cut back by 5 bases and J by 3 bases. This CDR3 is built from 14 residues. Looked up from germline, CDR1 is MRHNA and CDR2 is SNTAGT. CDR3 DNA sequence: TGTGCCAGCAGTAGACGCGGGAGTACAGATACGCAGTATTTT. Its translation: CASSRRGSTDTQYF.